Below are 10 T cell receptor beta chains sequenced from a single sample in a study of naive and memory T cell subsets. Study-wide results and limits: A few larger clonotypes appeared in naive repertoires, especially CD8, possibly memory cells re-expressing CD45RA.

An equimolar mix of two oligonucleotides served as the beta constant-region primer for TRBC1 and TRBC2. Four rounds of PCR amplified the ligated cDNA using nested alpha and beta constant-region primers plus SP2. MiXCR, applied by TCRdb to the UMI-ligation and nested PCR reads, yields one record per CDR3 protein. In the table there are 95,000 to 110,000 distinct CDR3 sequences, approximately 15% of which are singletons. Their antigens are not known. Material for sequencing was naive CD8+ T cells from blood. These receptors all come from a human donor in good health.

The CDR3 protein is CSVGIWTGENYGYTF. The CDR3 DNA reads as TGCAGCGTTGGTATCTGGACAGGGGAAAACTATGGCTACACCTTC. This chain uses TRBV29-1 with TRBJ1-2; TRBD1 agrees at 9 bases. V dropped 4 bases and J dropped 2; count of bases not matched to a gene: 8. In germline, CDR1 is SQVTM, CDR2 ANQGSEA. This CDR3 is 15 amino acids long.

V and J are TRBV7-9 and TRBJ1-1, with unresolved D. CDR1 and CDR2 from the germline V gene are SEHNR and FQNEAQ (reference sequence). The CDR3 extends over 15 amino acids. V dropped 1 base and J dropped 0 bases, with 9 bases sitting between them. In DNA form, the CDR3 reads TGTGCCAGCAGCTTAGAGAGCTTCATGAACACTGAAGCTTTCTTT. The encoded protein is CASSLESFMNTEAFF.

The chain uses TRBV7-3 and TRBJ2-1; tentatively, D is TRBD1 (5 bases). CDR1 is SGHTA, CDR2 FQGTGA, per germline. This CDR3 region has 12 residues. V shed 1 base and J shed 10 bases, with 8 bases lying between them. For the CDR3, the DNA is TGTGCCAGCAGCTTAATAGGGGAAGAGCAGTTCTTC. Translation: CASSLIGEEQFF.

This clonotype was counted a few times. The chain recombines TRBV9 with TRBJ2-3; either TRBD1 or TRBD2 may supply D (7 bases each). Per the germline V gene, CDR1 is SGDLS and CDR2 is YYNGEE. There are 16 residues in the CDR3. Trimming removed 0 bases from V and 6 bases from J, with 17 bases in between. For the CDR3, the DNA is TGTGCCAGCAGCGTAGCCCTGACAGGGAGGGCGGATACGCAGTATTTT. This translates into CASSVALTGRADTQYF.

The V call is TRBV5-6, the J call TRBJ2-2, with D unresolved. Germline CDR1 SGHDT, CDR2 YYEEEE. With 2 bases removed from V and 1 base from J, the gap between germline ends came to 6 bases. The CDR3 consists of 14 residues. CDR3: CASSFSGNTGELFF. Here the CDR3 DNA reads TGTGCCAGCAGCTTCTCAGGGAACACCGGGGAGCTGTTTTTT.

The rearrangement uses TRBV20-1 and TRBJ1-5; 9 bases agree with TRBD1. The CDR3 is made up of 14 amino acids. Germline V gives CDR1 DFQATT, CDR2 SNEGSKA (reference sequence). With V trimmed by 5 bases and J by 4 bases, 6 bases remained unmatched. CDR3 in amino acids: CSALTGTGNQPQHF. CDR3 nucleotide sequence: TGCAGTGCTTTAACCGGGACAGGGAATCAGCCCCAGCATTTT.

This clonotype was counted only a few times. This sequence joins TRBV4-3 and TRBJ2-3; 8 bases agree with TRBD2. J gave up 6 bases and V 1 base, and 9 bases lay outside the gene matches. The CDR3 covers 16 residues. CDR1 and CDR2 from the germline V gene are LGHNA and YSLEER. CDR3 amino acids: CASSQVLAGGGDTQYF. In DNA, the CDR3 is TGCGCCAGCAGCCAAGTGCTGGCGGGAGGCGGGGATACGCAGTATTTT.

In this sample, this clonotype turned up a few times. J is TRBJ2-2 and V is TRBV19, with 10 bases fitting TRBD2. The germline V gene has CDR1 LNHDA and CDR2 SQIVND (reference sequence). Losses at the gene ends were 10 bases for V and 3 bases for J; bases not matched to a gene: 2. This CDR3 region has 13 residues. As DNA, the CDR3 is TGTGCCACTAGCGGGGGATACACCGGGGAGCTGTTTTTT. This encodes CATSGGYTGELFF.

This chain links TRBV29-1 with TRBJ1-2; D gene ambiguous. Trimming left V 6 bases short and J 4 bases short, with 9 bases between. Germline CDR1 reads SQVTM; CDR2 reads ANQGSEA. The CDR3 is 11 residues long. The CDR3 loop reads CSVQEVYGYTF. Written as DNA, the CDR3 is TGCAGCGTCCAGGAGGTCTATGGCTACACCTTC. Looking up the rest from reference TRBV29-1 and TRBJ1-2 gives the full variable domain: SAVISQKPSRDICQRGTSLTIQCQVDSQVTMMFWYRQQPGQSLTLIATANQGSEATYESGFVIDKFPISRPNLTFSTLTVSNMSPEDSSIYLCSVQEVYGYTFGSGTRLTVV.

The chain carries TRBV3-1 and TRBJ2-7; weak D call: TRBD1 (6 bases). V lost 2 bases to trimming and J lost 1 base, with 15 bases between them. The CDR3 extends over 16 amino acids. In germline, CDR1 is LGHDT, CDR2 YNNKEL (reference sequence). CDR3 loop: CASSQSARGKSYEQYF. CDR3 DNA: TGTGCCAGCAGCCAATCTGCCAGGGGTAAGTCCTACGAGCAGTACTTC.